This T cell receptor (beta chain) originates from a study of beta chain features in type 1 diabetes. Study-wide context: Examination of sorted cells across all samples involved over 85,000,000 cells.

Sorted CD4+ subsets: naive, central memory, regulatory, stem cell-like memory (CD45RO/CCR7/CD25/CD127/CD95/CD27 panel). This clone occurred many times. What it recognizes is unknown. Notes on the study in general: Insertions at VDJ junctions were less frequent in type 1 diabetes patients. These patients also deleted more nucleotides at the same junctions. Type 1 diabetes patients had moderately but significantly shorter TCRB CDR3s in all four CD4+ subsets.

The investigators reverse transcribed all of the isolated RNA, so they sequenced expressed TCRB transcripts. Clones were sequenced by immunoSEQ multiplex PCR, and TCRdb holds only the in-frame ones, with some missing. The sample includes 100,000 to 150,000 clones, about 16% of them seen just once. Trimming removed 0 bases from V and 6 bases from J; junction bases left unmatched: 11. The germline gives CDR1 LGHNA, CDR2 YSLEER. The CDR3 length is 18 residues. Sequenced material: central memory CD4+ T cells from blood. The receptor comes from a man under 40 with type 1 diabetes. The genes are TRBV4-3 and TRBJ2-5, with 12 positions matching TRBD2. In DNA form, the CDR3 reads TGCGCCAGCAGCCAAGAAGCCGTGACTAGCGGGGGCGGTCAGACCCAGTACTTC. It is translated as CASSQEAVTSGGGQTQYF.